The rows below give T cell receptor beta chains drawn from one sample of a study of blood T cell repertoires in COVID-19. The assay was immunoSEQ multiplex PCR, and TCRdb's table has in-frame clones only and misses some. The profile shows more than 200,000 clones, less than 90% of them singletons. Sequencing was performed on peripheral blood. Receptors originate from a man aged 40-49 years with acute or convalescent COVID-19. Each CDR3 is given with its conserved first and last residue. D genes are given only for firm matches. For some rows the clone size is stated as once, few or many, or as a class when expanded; others skip it.

D,size,J,V,DNA,CDR3
TRBD2,once,TRBJ2-1,TRBV7-6,TGTGCCAGCAGCTTCGCTTGGACTAGCGGGGGCCTCTACAATGAGCAGTTCTTC,CASSFAWTSGGLYNEQFF
-,-,TRBJ1-2,TRBV14,TGTGCCAGCAGCCAAGATCTCTCAGGGTATGGCTACACCTTC,CASSQDLSGYGYTF
-,-,TRBJ2-1,TRBV27,TGTGCCAGCAGTTTATCGCCGGGAGCCACCTACAATGAGCAGTTCTTC,CASSLSPGATYNEQFF
-,-,TRBJ2-3,TRBV5-1,TGCGCCAGCAGCTTGGCGGTGGGGGGGCCCTTCACAGATACGCAGTATTTT,CASSLAVGGPFTDTQYF
TRBD1,-,TRBJ1-1,TRBV6-5,TGTGCCAGCAGTCCACGGACAGGTAACACTGAAGCTTTCTTT,CASSPRTGNTEAFF
TRBD1,-,TRBJ1-2,TRBV28,TGTGCCAGCAGTTTAGGGACAGACTATTATGGCTACACCTTC,CASSLGTDYYGYTF
TRBD1,-,TRBJ1-2,TRBV27,TGTGCCAGCAGTTTCAGGACAGGAAATGGCTACACCTTC,CASSFRTGNGYTF
TRBD1,-,TRBJ2-7,TRBV29-1,TGCAGCGTTGACGGACAGGGTCGGTACGAGCAGTACTTC,CSVDGQGRYEQYF
TRBD2,many,TRBJ2-1,TRBV9,TGTGCCAGCAGCCGACTAGCGGGAGCAGTGAATGAGCAGTTCTTC,CASSRLAGAVNEQFF
TRBD2,-,TRBJ2-1,TRBV27,TGTGCCAGCAGTCCTCCCGGACTAGCGGCCCCCGGCCCCTACAATGAGCAGTTCTTC,CASSPPGLAAPGPYNEQFF
-,-,TRBJ2-1,TRBV27,TGTGCCAGCAGTCACGGGACCTACAATGAGCAGTTCTTC,CASSHGTYNEQFF
-,once,TRBJ2-7,TRBV5-1,TGCGCCAGCAGTCTGACGGCGGGCGAGCAGTACTTC,CASSLTAGEQYF
-,-,TRBJ1-5,TRBV30,TGTGCCTTGGACATCCAAGGGAATCAGCCCCAGCATTTT,CALDIQGNQPQHF
-,-,TRBJ2-1,TRBV7-9,TGTGCCAGCAGCTCACAGGGGGGGTCCTACAATGAGCAGTTCTTC,CASSSQGGSYNEQFF
-,-,TRBJ1-5,TRBV6-5,TGTGCCAGCAGCAATAGTTGGGAGGGCCAGCCCCAGCATTTT,CASSNSWEGQPQHF
TRBD2,-,TRBJ2-3,TRBV27,TGTGCCAGCAGTTTATCGCTTGGGGCTAGCGGTAGCACAGATACGCAGTATTTT,CASSLSLGASGSTDTQYF
-,-,TRBJ2-3,TRBV21-1,TGTGCCAGCAGCAAAGGAGCGGGAGGGAGCACAGATACGCAGTATTTT,CASSKGAGGSTDTQYF
TRBD1,-,TRBJ1-2,TRBV5-1,TGCGCCAGCAGCCCGGGACAGGGGGCGGTTAATGGCTACACCTTC,CASSPGQGAVNGYTF
TRBD1,-,TRBJ2-7,TRBV5-5,TGTGCCACCTCGTGGACAGGCTACGAGCAGTACTTC,CATSWTGYEQYF
-,-,TRBJ2-4,TRBV6-6,TGTGCCAGCAGACAGGGTACGGACATTCAGTACTTC,CASRQGTDIQYF
-,few,TRBJ1-1,TRBV7-9,TGTGCCAGCAGCTCCAGGGGTACAAACGAAGCTTTCTTT,CASSSRGTNEAFF
TRBD1,-,TRBJ2-5,TRBV28,TGTGCCAGCACCGACGAAGAAGGGAGACAGGGTTCAAGAGAGACCCAGTACTTC,CASTDEEGRQGSRETQYF
TRBD2,-,TRBJ2-1,TRBV2,TGTGCCAGCAGTCGGCTAGCGGCGGAGCAGTTCTTC,CASSRLAAEQFF
TRBD1,-,TRBJ1-2,TRBV29-1,TGCAGCGAGGGACAGGGGGCGCTGGGCTACACCTTC,CSEGQGALGYTF
TRBD1,-,TRBJ1-2,TRBV5-1,TGCGCCAGCAGCTTGTTCTCCGGGACAGAGGATGGCTACACCTTC,CASSLFSGTEDGYTF
-,-,TRBJ1-3,TRBV5-1,TGCGCCAGCAGCTTGGAGGTGGGAGCTGGAAACACCATATATTTT,CASSLEVGAGNTIYF
-,-,TRBJ2-2,TRBV19,TGTGCCAGTAGTATCTGGGCGGGCACCGGGGAGCTGTTTTTT,CASSIWAGTGELFF
TRBD1,-,TRBJ1-1,TRBV9,TGTGCCAGCAGCTCAGGACAGGGAAGAAATACTGAAGCTTTCTTT,CASSSGQGRNTEAFF
-,-,TRBJ1-6,TRBV5-5,TGTGCCAGCAGCTTCGGCCCAGGGAATGAAATTTCACCCCTCCACTTT,CASSFGPGNEISPLHF
-,-,TRBJ1-2,TRBV5-1,TGCGCCAGCAGCTTGGAGGGGACACGCGCTAACTATGGCTACACCTTC,CASSLEGTRANYGYTF
TRBD1,-,TRBJ2-1,TRBV7-8,TGTGCCAGCAGCCGAAGACAGGGGCAGGACCAGTTCTTC,CASSRRQGQDQFF
TRBD1,few,TRBJ1-3,TRBV5-4,TGTGCTTCCTATCGGCAGGGGGCTGGAAACACCATATATTTT,CASYRQGAGNTIYF
-,-,TRBJ1-3,TRBV21-1,TGTGCCAGCAGCAACCGAGACAGGGGGGGACAGGGGACCTCTGGAAACACCATATATTTT,CASSNRDRGGQGTSGNTIYF
-,-,TRBJ2-7,TRBV21-1,TGTGCCAGCAGCCCTATTCCGGGAGTACATCCCCCCTACGAGCAGTACTTC,CASSPIPGVHPPYEQYF
TRBD2,-,TRBJ2-5,TRBV7-2,TGTGCCAGCAGCTTAGAGGGAGCGGGGGGGCAAGAGACCCAGTACTTC,CASSLEGAGGQETQYF
-,-,TRBJ2-2,TRBV21-1,TGTGCCAGCAGCAAAGATTTTTGGCGTAAGGGGGCAGGGCGGGACACCGGGGAGCTGTTTTTT,CASSKDFWRKGAGRDTGELFF
TRBD1,-,TRBJ1-2,TRBV29-1,TGCAGCGTTGGAGACACAGGGGATGGCTACACCTTC,CSVGDTGDGYTF
-,-,TRBJ1-4,TRBV7-3,TGTGCCAGCAGCTGGTCCGGGACAACTAATGAAAAACTGTTTTTT,CASSWSGTTNEKLFF
TRBD1,-,TRBJ2-7,TRBV3-1/TRBV3-2,TGTGCCAGCAGCCAAGGACAGGGGAGCTACGAGCAGTACTTC,CASSQGQGSYEQYF
-,-,TRBJ1-2,TRBV18,TGTGCCAGCTCACCAGACGGGGGGCGACGGGGCTACACCTTC,CASSPDGGRRGYTF
-,-,TRBJ2-6,TRBV18,TGTGCCAGCTCACCACCGGACACTGGGGCCAACGTCCTGACTTTC,CASSPPDTGANVLTF
TRBD1,-,TRBJ2-1,TRBV6-2/TRBV6-3,TGTGCCAGCAGTTACTCGATGGGACAGGATTACAATGAGCAGTTCTTC,CASSYSMGQDYNEQFF
-,-,TRBJ1-6,TRBV3-1/TRBV3-2,TGTGCCAGCAGCCAAGCTGGCCAGAGGAATTCACCCCTCCACTTT,CASSQAGQRNSPLHF
TRBD2,-,TRBJ2-1,TRBV4-1,TGCGCCAGCAGCCAAGATTTAGCCGAGGCGGGAGCCCCCTACAATGAGCAGTTCTTC,CASSQDLAEAGAPYNEQFF
-,-,TRBJ2-7,TRBV27,TGTGCCAGCAGGCTAGGAGGTACCTACGAGCAGTACTTC,CASRLGGTYEQYF
TRBD1,-,TRBJ2-3,TRBV24-1,TGTGCCACCAGTGACGGACAGGGGAATAGATTGGATACGCAGTATTTT,CATSDGQGNRLDTQYF
TRBD1,-,TRBJ1-6,TRBV6-1,TGTGCCAGCACCCTACAGGGGCACAATTCACCCCTCCACTTT,CASTLQGHNSPLHF
TRBD1,-,TRBJ2-3,TRBV5-1,TGCGCCAGCAGACCACAGGGGCCAAACACAGATACGCAGTATTTT,CASRPQGPNTDTQYF
TRBD1,-,TRBJ2-3,TRBV7-9,TGTGCCAGCAGTCCAATAGCCAGGGGGCTAAGAGATACGCAGTATTTT,CASSPIARGLRDTQYF
-,-,TRBJ1-2,TRBV3-1/TRBV3-2,TGTGCCAGCAGCCACGGGACTGACCCGCCTAACTATGGCTACACCTTC,CASSHGTDPPNYGYTF
-,-,TRBJ2-7,TRBV6-2/TRBV6-3,TGTGCCAGCAGTTACTCGGGGCGCTACTCCTACGAGCAGTACTTC,CASSYSGRYSYEQYF
TRBD1,-,TRBJ1-2,TRBV6-5,TGTGCCAGCAGTAACGATGGGACAGTCTATGGCTACACCTTC,CASSNDGTVYGYTF
-,few,TRBJ2-7,TRBV5-1,TGCGCCAGCAGTGTAGGATCTAGGACTGACGAGCAGTACTTC,CASSVGSRTDEQYF
TRBD1,-,TRBJ1-6,TRBV7-9,TGTGCCAGCAGACCCGGACAGGCTCGGAATTCACCCCTCCACTTT,CASRPGQARNSPLHF
-,-,TRBJ1-2,TRBV10-1,TGCGCCAGCAGTGAGTCGACCGTTCCGGGTGGCTACACCTTC,CASSESTVPGGYTF
-,-,TRBJ1-2,TRBV7-9,TGTGCCAGCAGCCGCGTGGGGGGGCTGAATGGCTACACCTTC,CASSRVGGLNGYTF